Following are 29 T cell receptor beta chains from one sample sequenced in a study of patients and donors after allogeneic stem cell transplantation. TCRdb recomputed calls from the RT-PCR reads with MiXCR, one row per CDR3 protein. The sample contains approximately 200,000 distinct CDR3 sequences, around an eighth of which appear only once. The sequencing sample was made of blood, either unsorted or a sorted T cell fraction (not recorded which). All receptors come from a human donor who was either an allogeneic HSCT recipient or a stem cell or donor lymphocyte infusion donor (not recorded which). It is not recorded whose cells these are; they may come from a transplant donor.

The genes are TRBV6-6 and TRBJ1-5; weak D call: TRBD1 (5 bases). In germline, CDR1 is MNHNY, CDR2 SVGAGI (reference sequence). There are 12 residues in the CDR3. V was clipped by 8 bases and J by 3 bases, with 8 bases between them. The CDR3 DNA reads TGTGCCAGCCGACAGACCAATCAGCCCCAGCATTTT. It yields the protein CASRQTNQPQHF.

In its sample, this clonotype was seen a few times. V is TRBV7-3 and J is TRBJ2-3, with 10 bases lining up with TRBD2. Germline CDR1 SGHTA, CDR2 FQGTGA. The ends lost 5 bases at V and 2 bases at J; junction bases unmatched: 7. This CDR3 comprises 16 residues. CDR3: CASSPMGTSVTDTQYF. DNA of the CDR3: TGTGCCAGCAGCCCCATGGGGACTAGCGTCACAGATACGCAGTATTTT.

This chain uses TRBV7-9 with TRBJ1-5, with 7 bases that match TRBD1. The V and J ends lost 5 bases and 10 bases, in that order; junction bases with no gene match: 14. The V gene's germline CDR1 is SEHNR and CDR2 FQNEAQ (reference sequence). There are 15 residues in the CDR3. Here the CDR3 reads CASSPPGQIPFPQHF. In DNA, the CDR3 is TGTGCCAGCAGCCCGCCGGGACAGATACCATTTCCCCAGCATTTT. The variable domain in full, with the rest retrieved from reference TRBV7-9 and TRBJ1-5, is DTGVSQNPRHKITKRGQNVTFRCDPISEHNRLYWYRQTLGQGPEFLTYFQNEAQLEKSRLLSDRFSAERPKGSFSTLEIQRTEQGDSAMYLCASSPPGQIPFPQHFGDGTRLSIL.

This clonotype occurred a few times. This chain joins TRBV5-5 and TRBJ1-1; 7 bases are shared with TRBD1. The germline V gene has CDR1 SGHKS and CDR2 YYEKEE (reference sequence). The CDR3 contains 15 residues. Losses at the gene ends were 4 bases for V and 1 base for J; bases not matched to a gene: 7. This CDR3 is CASSAQGFGNTEAFF. CDR3 DNA sequence: TGTGCCAGCAGCGCACAGGGGTTCGGGAACACTGAAGCTTTCTTT.

In its sample, this clonotype was seen a few times. The chain employs TRBV29-1 and TRBJ1-2; D ambiguous. Between the trimmed V and J ends, which lost 7 bases and 4 bases, there was a span of 10 bases. This CDR3 is built from 11 residues. Germline values: CDR1 SQVTM, CDR2 ANQGSEA. The CDR3, as DNA: TGCAGCGCAACAGCTTTCTATGGCTACACCTTC. It translates to CSATAFYGYTF.

DNA for the CDR3: TGTGCCAGCAGCTACTCGACAGGGTTAGCTGGCTACACCTTC. This translates into CASSYSTGLAGYTF. The chain employs TRBV7-9 and TRBJ1-2; TRBD1 matches at 7 bases. The V and J ends lost 4 bases and 7 bases, in that order; junction bases with no gene match: 9. This CDR3 is built from 14 residues. CDR1 SEHNR and CDR2 FQNEAQ come from the germline V gene (reference sequence).

This clonotype was seen only a few times. The J gene is TRBJ2-3, the V gene TRBV6-1, with 10 bases aligning to TRBD1. The CDR3 extends over 16 amino acids. Germline CDR1 MNHNS, CDR2 SASEGT. Trimming removed 5 bases from V and 4 bases from J; junction bases left unmatched: 9. The CDR3 here is CASSRRQGAIPDTQYF. The CDR3 nucleotides read TGTGCCAGCAGTCGCCGACAGGGGGCGATCCCAGATACGCAGTATTTT.

This clonotype was seen just once. The chain is built from TRBV24-1 and TRBJ2-2; a possible D gene is TRBD1 (5 bases). CDR3 length equals 13 residues. CDR1 and CDR2 from the germline V gene are KGHDR and SFDVKD. V was cut by 9 bases and J by 1 base, with 8 bases left in between. CDR3 sequence: CATARENTGELFF. DNA of the CDR3: TGTGCCACCGCCAGGGAGAACACCGGGGAGCTGTTTTTT.

There are many counts of this clonotype. This chain joins TRBV2 and TRBJ2-1; TRBD2 aligns across 8 bases. V trimming: 3 bases; J trimming: 10 bases; junction bases outside the gene matches: 8. The V gene's germline CDR1 is SNHLY and CDR2 FYNNEI. The CDR3 totals 14 residues. Here the CDR3 reads CASSEAGGSNEQFF. In nucleotides, the CDR3 is TGTGCCAGCAGTGAGGCGGGGGGTTCTAACGAGCAGTTCTTC.

The genes are TRBV20-1 and TRBJ2-7, with 11 bases lining up with TRBD2. This CDR3 has 13 amino acids. Germline V gene lookup returns CDR1 DFQATT and CDR2 SNEGSKA (reference sequence). V was pared by 6 bases and J by 7 bases, with 8 bases of the junction left unmatched. Here the CDR3 DNA reads TGCAGTGCAAATAGCGGGGGGGCTGGGGAGCAGTACTTC. Protein sequence: CSANSGGAGEQYF.

The CDR3 sequence is CASSLSATRDTQYF. In DNA, the CDR3 is TGTGCCAGCAGCTTAAGCGCCACCAGAGATACGCAGTATTTT. The chain is built from TRBV7-2 and TRBJ2-3; no reliable D call. The V gene's germline CDR1 is SGHTA and CDR2 FQGNSA. V was pared by 2 bases and J by 5 bases, with 11 bases between. The CDR3 runs 14 residues.

This clonotype has more than one count but fewer than ten. The chain joins TRBV5-4 to TRBJ2-2; TRBD1 might be the D (6 bases). Deletions cut 4 bases from V and 2 bases from J, with 9 bases between. This CDR3 has 14 residues. The germline gives CDR1 SGHNT, CDR2 YYREEE (reference sequence). The CDR3 sequence is CASSLGTNTGELFF. The CDR3, as DNA: TGTGCCAGCAGCCTCGGGACAAACACCGGGGAGCTGTTTTTT.

This clonotype was found a few times. The CDR3 here is CASSPGRDSGVRTQYF. In DNA, the CDR3 is TGCGCCAGCAGCCCGGGCCGGGATAGCGGGGTACGGACCCAGTACTTC. V usage is TRBV5-1 and J usage is TRBJ2-5; 8 nucleotides agree with TRBD2. CDR1 and CDR2 from the germline V gene are SGHRS and YFSETQ. This CDR3 comprises 16 residues. Trimming at V came to 4 bases and at J to 7 bases, leaving 15 bases not matched to a gene.

This clonotype turned up a few times. The chain links TRBV5-6 to TRBJ1-1; weak D call: TRBD1 (6 bases). CDR1 SGHDT and CDR2 YYEEEE come from the germline V gene. Trimming stripped 0 bases from V and 6 bases from J, with 15 bases between. The CDR3 consists of 15 residues. CDR3 residues: CASSLEVGGLAEAFF. As DNA, the CDR3 is TGTGCCAGCAGCTTGGAGGTGGGGGGGCTCGCTGAAGCTTTCTTT.

This clonotype was seen a few times. The CDR3, as DNA: TGTGCCAGCAGCTTAGCGATGGGTCTGGGTCGAGGGTTTACGTTCTACGAGCAGTACTTC. Translating it yields CASSLAMGLGRGFTFYEQYF. This chain joins TRBV11-1 and TRBJ2-7; tentatively, D is TRBD2 (5 bases). The CDR3 has 20 residues. The germline CDR1 and CDR2 sequences are SGHAT and FQDESV (reference sequence). Trimming took 0 bases from V and 3 from J, leaving 27 bases between them.

There are a few counts of this clonotype. V and J are TRBV6-5 and TRBJ1-5; 8 nucleotides line up with TRBD1. CDR3 size: 15 residues. The germline CDR1 and CDR2 sequences are MNHEY and SVGAGI. Trimming cost V 4 bases and J 0 bases; bases outside gene matches: 2. The chain's CDR3 is CASSSDRASNQPQHF. The CDR3 DNA is TGTGCCAGCAGTTCGGACAGGGCTAGCAATCAGCCCCAGCATTTT.

The chain employs TRBV5-4 and TRBJ2-3; D ambiguous. Trimming took off 0 bases at V and 4 bases at J, with 9 bases between the two ends. This CDR3 has 14 residues. Germline-derived CDR1 and CDR2 are SGHNT and YYREEE (reference sequence). The CDR3 reads CASSLAGQPDTQYF. The CDR3 bases are TGTGCCAGCAGCTTGGCTGGCCAGCCAGATACGCAGTATTTT.

In this sample, this clonotype turned up many times. J is TRBJ1-1 and V is TRBV6-1; D is ambiguous. The V gene's germline CDR1 is MNHNS and CDR2 SASEGT. Trimming pared 6 bases from V and 1 base from J, leaving 15 bases between. CDR3 length: 15 residues. CDR3 protein: CASRPFGQSNTEAFF. CDR3 nucleotide sequence: TGTGCCAGCAGACCCTTTGGCCAGTCGAACACTGAAGCTTTCTTT.

The chain has TRBV10-3 and TRBJ2-1; D is undetermined. The germline gives CDR1 ENHRY, CDR2 SYGVKD. This CDR3 has 15 residues. The V and J ends lost 2 bases and 4 bases respectively, with 12 bases between them. The chain's CDR3 is CAISERSANYNEQFF. CDR3 nucleotide sequence: TGTGCCATCAGTGAGCGGTCGGCTAATTACAATGAGCAGTTCTTC.

The genes are TRBV6-1 and TRBJ2-2; no reliable D call. V was shortened by 6 bases and J by 4 bases, with 15 bases between the two germline ends. CDR1 MNHNS and CDR2 SASEGT come from the germline V gene. The CDR3 runs to 15 residues. CDR3 bases: TGTGCCAGCAGGACCGCCGGATATATCACCGGGGAGCTGTTTTTT. Protein sequence: CASRTAGYITGELFF.

This clonotype showed up just a few times. The V and J genes are TRBV7-3 and TRBJ2-2, with D perhaps TRBD1 or TRBD2 (5 bases each). Trimming took 3 bases from V and 5 from J, leaving 13 bases between them. Germline CDR1 SGHTA, CDR2 FQGTGA. This CDR3 is 15 amino acids long. The CDR3: CASSFLGEITGELFF. CDR3 nucleotide sequence: TGTGCCAGCAGCTTCCTAGGGGAGATTACCGGGGAGCTGTTTTTT.

This chain links TRBV9 with TRBJ2-3; TRBD2 aligns across 13 bases. Germline trimming cut 4 bases from V and 5 bases from J; bases unmatched to any gene: 4. Germline CDR1 SGDLS, CDR2 YYNGEE. This CDR3 has 15 residues. CDR3: CASSPGTSGIDTQYF. Here the CDR3 DNA reads TGTGCCAGCAGCCCAGGGACTAGCGGGATAGATACGCAGTATTTT. Full variable domain (remainder filled in from reference TRBV9 and TRBJ2-3): DSGVTQTPKHLITATGQRVTLRCSPRSGDLSVYWYQQSLDQGLQFLIQYYNGEERAKGNILERFSAQQFPDLHSELNLSSLELGDSALYFCASSPGTSGIDTQYFGPGTRLTVL.

The chain uses TRBV7-9 and TRBJ1-1, with D tentatively TRBD1 (5 bases). V gave up 1 base and J gave up 3 bases, with 12 bases separating them. There are 15 residues in the CDR3. Germline loops: CDR1 SEHNR, CDR2 FQNEAQ (reference sequence). The CDR3, as DNA: TGTGCCAGCAGCTTAGATTGGGGGAGTTACACTGAAGCTTTCTTT. Translating it yields CASSLDWGSYTEAFF.

The chain employs TRBV9 and TRBJ1-6; D remains unclear. The V gene lost 0 bases and the J gene lost 8 bases, with 9 bases spanning the gap. Germline values: CDR1 SGDLS, CDR2 YYNGEE. The CDR3 totals 14 residues. CDR3 DNA: TGTGCCAGCAGCGTAGTTGACGAACATTCACCCCTCCACTTT. Protein sequence: CASSVVDEHSPLHF.

This clonotype turned up a few times. V usage is TRBV9 and J usage is TRBJ2-7; 7 bases fit TRBD2. After removal of 0 bases from V and 6 bases from J, the junction contained 3 bases not matched to a gene. The CDR3 covers 13 residues. Looked up from germline, CDR1 is SGDLS and CDR2 is YYNGEE. The CDR3 DNA follows: TGTGCCAGCAGCGTAGCTACGGGGGGCGAGCAGTACTTC. As protein: CASSVATGGEQYF.

This clonotype was seen a few times. V and J are TRBV27 and TRBJ2-7, with D uncertain. Per the germline V gene, CDR1 is MNHEY and CDR2 is SMNVEV (reference sequence). The CDR3 contains 13 residues. V was trimmed by 2 bases and J by 3 bases, leaving 8 bases between them. CDR3 bases: TGTGCCAGCAGTTTAGTGGATTTCTACGAGCAGTACTTC. It encodes CASSLVDFYEQYF.

This clonotype was counted ten times or more. The chain has TRBV5-1 and TRBJ1-2; 9 bases map to TRBD1. This CDR3 spans 14 amino acids. The V and J ends lost 4 bases and 4 bases, in that order; junction bases with no gene match: 5. CDR1 and CDR2 from the germline V gene are SGHRS and YFSETQ. The CDR3 loop reads CASSITTGGYGYTF. The CDR3 DNA follows: TGCGCCAGCAGCATAACGACAGGGGGCTATGGCTACACCTTC.

This clonotype was counted between two and nine times. The J gene is TRBJ1-2, the V gene TRBV30; D not certain. With 8 bases removed from V and 4 bases from J, the gap between germline ends came to 14 bases. Germline V gene lookup returns CDR1 GTSNPN and CDR2 SVGIG (reference sequence). The CDR3 totals 12 residues. The CDR3 region has the DNA TGTGCCCGGACCTGGAAGGGCTATGGCTACACCTTC. This translates into CARTWKGYGYTF.

In this sample, this clonotype turned up a few times. This rearrangement joins TRBV5-4 to TRBJ2-1; 7 bases align to TRBD2. This CDR3 is built from 15 residues. V shed 2 bases, J shed 5 bases, and the junction held 7 bases outside the gene matches. CDR1 is SGHNT, CDR2 YYREEE, per germline (reference sequence). In DNA form, the CDR3 reads TGTGCCAGCAGCTTAGGTTGGGGGGGGGACAATGAGCAGTTCTTC. Its translation is CASSLGWGGDNEQFF.